The sequence of this TCR beta chain was determined in a study of STAT5B mutations in CD4+ large granular lymphocyte leukemia. Using immunoSEQ multiplex PCR, the repertoire was profiled, and TCRdb retains in-frame clones only, with some absent. The table includes more than 30,000 clones, 70% to 90% detected once. The sequence came from a human donor in good health. Sample: CD4+ T cells from blood buffy coats.

In nucleotides, the CDR3 is TGTGCCAGTAGTATCTACGGTGCGGGAGTGGGAAATGAGCAGTTCTTC. This sequence encodes CASSIYGAGVGNEQFF. The genes are TRBV19 and TRBJ2-1; 7 nucleotides align to TRBD2. V dropped 3 bases and J dropped 7; count of bases not matched to a gene: 12. Per the germline V gene, CDR1 is LNHDA and CDR2 is SQIVND (reference sequence). There are 16 residues in the CDR3.